The 19 T cell receptor beta chains below all came from one sample that was sequenced in a study of T cells in Graves' hyperthyroidism and ophthalmopathy. Using RNA transcripts as the source, TCR beta CDR3 regions were amplified. First-round RT-PCR of the TCR CDR3 relied on the HTBI primer set. TCRdb recomputed calls from the multiplex PCR reads with MiXCR, one row per CDR3 protein. The data show about 600,000 distinct CDR3 sequences, around 14% seen once. Sequencing was performed on blood. Receptors were obtained from a woman between 18 and 29 years old with Graves' ophthalmopathy.

This clonotype was recorded at least ten times. The gene calls are TRBV10-3 and TRBJ2-2; the match to TRBD1 covers 9 bases. Germline V gene lookup returns CDR1 ENHRY and CDR2 SYGVKD. The CDR3 runs to 16 residues. V was clipped by 10 bases and J by 1 base; unmatched bases: 10. CDR3 in amino acids: CARDPGQGRNTGELFF. The CDR3 bases are TGTGCCAGAGACCCCGGACAGGGGCGGAACACCGGGGAGCTGTTTTTT.

This clonotype was detected ten times or more. The chain carries TRBV12-5 and TRBJ2-1, with 8 bases that match TRBD2. The CDR3 consists of 16 residues. Germline-derived CDR1 and CDR2 are LGHNT and FRNRAP. V lost 5 bases, J lost 2 bases, and 8 bases stayed unmatched. The CDR3 loop is CASGPGGDLPYNEQFF. CDR3 nucleotides: TGTGCTAGTGGTCCGGGGGGGGATCTTCCCTACAATGAGCAGTTCTTC. The full variable domain, its missing parts supplied by reference TRBV12-5 and TRBJ2-1, is DARVTQTPRHKVTEMGQEVTMRCQPILGHNTVFWYRQTMMQGLELLAYFRNRAPLDDSGMPKDRFSAEMPDATLATLKIQPSEPRDSAVYFCASGPGGDLPYNEQFFGPGTRLTVL.

The chain recombines TRBV7-2 with TRBJ2-7; D might be TRBD2 (5 bases). Germline V gives CDR1 SGHTA, CDR2 FQGNSA. CDR3 length: 15 amino acids. V was pared by 3 bases and J by 4 bases, with 16 bases between. This chain's CDR3 is CASSFTWTGGYEQYF. CDR3 bases: TGTGCCAGCAGCTTCACGTGGACTGGAGGATACGAGCAGTACTTC.

The sample holds many counts of this clonotype. V and J are TRBV6-1 and TRBJ2-1; D remains ambiguous. The CDR3 sequence is 15 residues long. With 6 bases removed from V and 3 bases from J, the gap between germline ends came to 15 bases. In germline, CDR1 is MNHNS, CDR2 SASEGT. The CDR3 DNA reads TGTGCCAGCAGCTTGTACCCCTCCAACTACAATGAGCAGTTCTTC. Its translation: CASSLYPSNYNEQFF.

This clonotype was recorded many times. This sequence joins TRBV11-2 and TRBJ2-5, with D possibly matching TRBD2 (5 bases). Germline V gives CDR1 SGHAT, CDR2 FQNNGV. Trimming took off 5 bases at V and 1 base at J, with 14 bases between the two ends. The CDR3 extends over 15 amino acids. CDR3 in amino acids: CASSPRGLTQETQYF. The CDR3 DNA sequence: TGTGCCAGCAGCCCGAGAGGGCTGACCCAAGAGACCCAGTACTTC.

The table lists this clonotype with many counts. J is TRBJ2-1 and V is TRBV27; D is ambiguous. Germline loops: CDR1 MNHEY, CDR2 SMNVEV (reference sequence). This CDR3 has 16 amino acids. V gave up 5 bases and J gave up 0 bases, with 14 bases separating them. CDR3 loop: CASSAIQFSSYNEQFF. Here the CDR3 DNA reads TGTGCCAGCAGTGCCATACAGTTCAGCTCCTACAATGAGCAGTTCTTC.

This chain uses TRBV7-2 with TRBJ2-2, with TRBD1 matching 11 bases. The CDR3 covers 15 residues. Germline trimming cut 0 bases from V and 7 bases from J; bases unmatched to any gene: 1. The germline V gene has CDR1 SGHTA and CDR2 FQGNSA. The chain's CDR3 is CASSLAGTGGGELFF. Written as DNA, the CDR3 is TGTGCCAGCAGCTTAGCGGGGACAGGGGGCGGGGAGCTGTTTTTT.

This clonotype was detected ten times or more. V gene TRBV20-1 combines with J gene TRBJ2-7; no reliable D call. CDR3 length: 15 amino acids. Germline CDR1 DFQATT, CDR2 SNEGSKA (reference sequence). The V end was cut by 3 bases, the J end by 0 bases, with 15 bases between. CDR3 sequence: CSASNAVRASYEQYF. For the CDR3, the DNA is TGCAGTGCTAGCAACGCGGTTAGGGCCTCCTACGAGCAGTACTTC.

The CDR3 DNA is TGTGCCAGTAGTATGTGGAGGGGGAGGGCTAGCAATCAGCCCCAGCATTTT. It translates to CASSMWRGRASNQPQHF. The gene calls are TRBV19 and TRBJ1-5; tentatively, D is TRBD1 (6 bases). CDR3 length: 17 amino acids. The V end was cut by 3 bases, the J end by 0 bases, with 15 bases between. Per germline, CDR1 LNHDA and CDR2 SQIVND (reference sequence).

This clonotype was seen many times. The rearrangement uses TRBV2 and TRBJ1-2; D is uncertain. There are 12 residues in the CDR3. V was cut by 1 base and J by 3 bases, with 3 bases left in between. Germline assignment: CDR1 SNHLY and CDR2 FYNNEI. Here the CDR3 DNA reads TGTGCCAGCAGTGAAGACTACTATGGCTACACCTTC. As protein: CASSEDYYGYTF.

The V gene is TRBV5-1, the J gene TRBJ2-5, with D possibly matching TRBD1 (6 bases). The CDR3 runs to 16 residues. Per germline, CDR1 SGHRS and CDR2 YFSETQ. With 4 bases removed from V and 2 bases from J, the gap between germline ends came to 18 bases. CDR3 nucleotides: TGCGCCAGCAGCCCCCTCAGGGGAGAGCGGCAAGAGACCCAGTACTTC. Its translation is CASSPLRGERQETQYF.

This clonotype was recorded a few times. The chain joins TRBV7-9 to TRBJ2-2; D remains unclear. In germline, CDR1 is SEHNR, CDR2 FQNEAQ (reference sequence). The CDR3 runs to 16 residues. Trimming pared 5 bases from V and 0 bases from J, leaving 13 bases between. Here the CDR3 DNA reads TGTGCCAGCAGCCCCAGTGGGGAAACGAACACCGGGGAGCTGTTTTTT. It specifies CASSPSGETNTGELFF.

There are many counts of this clonotype. The rearrangement links TRBV7-2 to TRBJ2-5; D call uncertain. Germline lookup yields CDR1 SGHTA and CDR2 FQGNSA. Trimming pared 2 bases from V and 5 bases from J, leaving 9 bases between. CDR3 length: 13 amino acids. CDR3 region: CASSLKFGETQYF. In nucleotides, the CDR3 is TGTGCCAGCAGCTTAAAATTTGGGGAGACCCAGTACTTC.

This clonotype was counted ten times or more. The V gene is TRBV6-1, the J gene TRBJ1-1; tentative D call: TRBD1 (6 bases). The length of the CDR3 is 15 residues. V lost 10 bases and J 1 base, leaving 19 bases between the germline ends. Germline values: CDR1 MNHNS, CDR2 SASEGT. The CDR3 nucleotides are TGTGCCACCCGAGGCGGAGGAGGGGGGAACACTGAAGCTTTCTTT. It codes for CATRGGGGGNTEAFF.

This clonotype was seen a handful of times. This chain joins TRBV5-1 and TRBJ2-2, with D unclear. With 3 bases removed from V and 3 bases from J, the gap between germline ends came to 18 bases. The CDR3 covers 17 residues. Germline CDR1 reads SGHRS; CDR2 reads YFSETQ. CDR3 in amino acids: CASSSTLTRRYTGELFF. CDR3 nucleotide sequence: TGCGCCAGCAGCTCCACCCTAACGCGACGGTACACCGGGGAGCTGTTTTTT.

This clonotype was observed at least ten times. V is TRBV5-5 and J is TRBJ1-2; tentatively, D is TRBD1 (5 bases). V lost 0 bases and J 5 bases, leaving 17 bases between the germline ends. Germline assignment: CDR1 SGHKS and CDR2 YYEKEE (reference sequence). The length of the CDR3 is 16 residues. The CDR3 region has the DNA TGTGCCAGCAGCTTGGCCCCCGGACACGAAGGGTATGGCTACACCTTC. Encoded protein: CASSLAPGHEGYGYTF.

J is TRBJ1-5 and V is TRBV5-6; unclear D gene. Germline values: CDR1 SGHDT, CDR2 YYEEEE. The CDR3 has 18 amino acids. Trimming removed 2 bases from V and 0 bases from J, with 18 bases in between. The CDR3 bases are TGTGCCAGCAGCTTATTCAACCCCAGGTATCATAGCAATCAGCCCCAGCATTTT. This codes for CASSLFNPRYHSNQPQHF.

This clonotype was recorded many times. The rearrangement uses TRBV6-1 and TRBJ2-2; weak D call: TRBD2 (6 bases). Germline values: CDR1 MNHNS, CDR2 SASEGT. This CDR3 is built from 16 residues. The V gene lost 6 bases and the J gene lost 0 bases, with 14 bases spanning the gap. The CDR3 DNA reads TGTGCCAGCAGCTTCGGGGGAGTCGCGAACACCGGGGAGCTGTTTTTT. Translated: CASSFGGVANTGELFF.

This clonotype has ten or more counts. The genes are TRBV11-2 and TRBJ1-1; D is undetermined. Germline CDR1 and CDR2: SGHAT and FQNNGV. CDR3 length: 15 amino acids. V was cut by 4 bases and J by 1 base, with 13 bases left in between. The CDR3 region has the DNA TGTGCCAGCAGCTCCTGGCGGGTCCCGAACACTGAAGCTTTCTTT. Translating it yields CASSSWRVPNTEAFF.